This TCR beta chain originates from a study of neurological immune-mediated disorders. The germline CDR1 and CDR2 sequences are MNHEY and SMNVEV (reference sequence). J lost 3 bases, V lost 6 bases, and 10 bases had no gene match. There are 16 residues in the CDR3. Every sequencing run produced over 200 million TCR-beta sequences, and the sequences from any one run covered 15-18 subjects. TCRdb reprocessed the 5' RACE reads with MiXCR, giving one entry per CDR3 protein. The sample shows about 66,000 distinct CDR3 sequences, roughly 9.7% of them seen only once. Time point in this sample: longitudinal time-point 2.

Sequenced material: PBMCs. The receptor's source is a man aged 25-40 years in good health. The chain uses TRBV27 and TRBJ2-1; 8 nucleotides match TRBD2. CDR3 in DNA: TGTGCCAGCAGCCATGAAGCGGGAGCTGTCTACAATGAGCAGTTCTTC. Its translation is CASSHEAGAVYNEQFF.